Each of the 17 T cell receptor beta chains below was sequenced from the same sample in a study of control samples from healthy donors and cancer patients. Sequencing was performed with immunoSEQ multiplex PCR; in TCRdb, only in-frame clones are kept and a portion is missing. The sample lists under 300,000 clones, 82% occurring once. Source material: PBMCs. These receptors were collected from an older woman with lung cancer.

Written as DNA, the CDR3 is TGTGCCACCAGCAGAGAAAGGCAGGACCACAGGCCCCAGCATTTT. Its protein is CATSRERQDHRPQHF. V gene TRBV15 combines with J gene TRBJ1-5, with unresolved D. The germline V gene has CDR1 LNHNV and CDR2 YYDKDF (reference sequence). The CDR3 runs 15 residues. V lost 0 bases and J 9 bases, leaving 15 bases between the germline ends.

Note on this clone: A read error may produce the germline difference seen at one junction end. The chain has TRBV4-1 and TRBJ1-1; TRBD1 is a possible D gene (5 bases). The CDR3 length is 16 residues. Germline loops: CDR1 MGHRA, CDR2 YSYEKL. This CDR3 reads CASSQLDMGFSRAGDF. In DNA form, the CDR3 reads TGCGCCAGCAGCCAACTCGACATGGGTTTTTCCAGGGCGGGAGACTTT.

This clone appeared a single time. The rearrangement uses TRBV7-9 and TRBJ1-2; the D is unclear. The CDR3 is made up of 14 amino acids. Trimming stripped 0 bases from V and 1 base from J, with 6 bases between. Germline loops: CDR1 SEHNR, CDR2 FQNEAQ (reference sequence). CDR3 protein: CASSLAEFNYGYTF. For the CDR3, the DNA is TGTGCCAGCAGCTTAGCAGAATTTAACTATGGCTACACCTTC. The complete variable domain, with remaining parts taken from reference TRBV7-9 and TRBJ1-2, reads DTGVSQNPRHKITKRGQNVTFRCDPISEHNRLYWYRQTLGQGPEFLTYFQNEAQLEKSRLLSDRFSAERPKGSFSTLEIQRTEQGDSAMYLCASSLAEFNYGYTFGSGTRLTVV.

The gene calls are TRBV3-1 (or the pseudogene TRBV3-2) and TRBJ2-3; no firm D call. The CDR3 extends over 12 amino acids. The germline V gene encodes CDR1 LGHDT and CDR2 YNNKEL (reference sequence). The germline V and J ends were trimmed by 0 bases and 7 bases, with 5 bases remaining between them. DNA of the CDR3: TGTGCCAGCAGCCAAGACGTAAATACGCAGTATTTT. Translated, it gives CASSQDVNTQYF.

The chain carries TRBV5-6 and TRBJ2-7; 10 bases line up with TRBD1. V dropped 4 bases and J dropped 8; count of bases not matched to a gene: 6. CDR1 and CDR2 from the germline V gene are SGHDT and YYEEEE. The CDR3 is 13 residues long. This chain's CDR3 is CASSPGTGEQQYF. The CDR3 coding sequence is TGTGCCAGCAGCCCGGGGACAGGGGAGCAGCAGTACTTC.

This clone was detected once. V gene TRBV7-3 combines with J gene TRBJ2-1; the D is unclear. Trimming left V 2 bases short and J 0 bases short, with 8 bases between. The CDR3 has 15 residues. Germline V lookup: CDR1 SGHTA, CDR2 FQGTGA. Written as DNA, the CDR3 is TGTGCCAGCAGCTTAGGGATCAGCTCCTACAATGAGCAGTTCTTC. This sequence encodes CASSLGISSYNEQFF.

The chain carries TRBV5-1 and TRBJ2-3; TRBD1 matches at 12 bases. This CDR3 has 16 residues. The ends lost 4 bases at V and 5 bases at J; junction bases unmatched: 8. In germline, CDR1 is SGHRS, CDR2 YFSETQ. The CDR3 loop reads CASSAGTGGIGDTQYF. CDR3 nucleotides: TGCGCCAGCAGCGCAGGGACAGGGGGCATAGGAGATACGCAGTATTTT.

CDR3 nucleotide sequence: TGTGCCAGCAGCTCCTCTGGGGGCAATGAGCAGTTCTTC. Protein: CASSSSGGNEQFF. The chain joins TRBV7-3 to TRBJ2-1; either TRBD1 or TRBD2 may fit D (5 bases each). The CDR3 length is 13 residues. CDR1 is SGHTA, CDR2 FQGTGA, per germline. The V and J ends lost 4 bases and 6 bases respectively, with 10 bases between them.

The V and J genes are TRBV3-1 (or the pseudogene TRBV3-2) and TRBJ1-2; D ambiguous. Trimming left V 1 base short and J 6 bases short, with 12 bases between. CDR1 is LGHDT and CDR2 is YNNKEL in the germline V gene (reference sequence). This CDR3 spans 14 amino acids. CDR3 residues: CASSQVYEENGYTF. The DNA of the CDR3 is TGTGCCAGCAGCCAAGTCTACGAAGAGAATGGCTACACCTTC.

This CDR3 is CASSEEPTEAFF. The CDR3 DNA follows: TGTGCCAGCAGTGAAGAGCCGACTGAAGCTTTCTTT. The chain employs TRBV2 and TRBJ1-1; D is undetermined. Germline V CDR1 and CDR2: SNHLY, FYNNEI. V was clipped by 1 base and J by 5 bases, with 5 bases between them. The CDR3 length is 12 residues.

The chain uses TRBV7-9 and TRBJ2-7; D assignment may be TRBD1 or TRBD2 (5 bases each). Between the trimmed V and J ends, which lost 2 bases and 6 bases, there was a span of 17 bases. The germline V gene encodes CDR1 SEHNR and CDR2 FQNEAQ (reference sequence). CDR3 length equals 15 residues. CDR3 nucleotide sequence: TGTGCCAGCAGCTTATCGGGGCCGATGGGGTCCGAGCAGTACTTC. Amino acid sequence: CASSLSGPMGSEQYF.

This clone was seen once. Within the sample, other DNA sequences also encode this same CDR3. The rearrangement links TRBV15 to TRBJ1-4; TRBD1 matches at 8 bases. CDR1 and CDR2 from the germline V gene are LNHNV and YYDKDF (reference sequence). The CDR3 loop spans 14 amino acids. J lost 5 bases, V lost 3 bases, and 2 bases had no gene match. The CDR3: CATSRRQGNEKLFF. In DNA, the CDR3 is TGTGCCACCAGCAGGCGACAGGGGAATGAAAAACTGTTTTTT. The whole variable domain, remainder taken from reference TRBV15 and TRBJ1-4, is DAMVIQNPRYQVTQFGKPVTLSCSQTLNHNVMYWYQQKSSQAPKLLFHYYDKDFNNEADTPDNFQSRRPNTSFCFLDIRSPGLGDTAMYLCATSRRQGNEKLFFGSGTQLSVL.

The chain carries TRBV5-1 and TRBJ1-6, with D possibly matching TRBD1 (6 bases). The germline V gene has CDR1 SGHRS and CDR2 YFSETQ. V was clipped by 0 bases and J by 8 bases, with 9 bases between them. CDR3 size: 14 residues. The CDR3 sequence is CASSLAEGDSPLHF. Written as DNA, the CDR3 is TGCGCCAGCAGCTTGGCTGAGGGGGATTCACCCCTCCACTTT.

This clone showed up just a few times. The CDR3 loop reads CATSGGGTEQFF. DNA of the CDR3: TGTGCCACCAGTGGCGGGGGGACTGAGCAGTTCTTC. The chain couples TRBV24-1 to TRBJ2-1; 8 bases map to TRBD2. V was pared by 5 bases and J by 9 bases, with 2 bases of the junction left unmatched. CDR3 size: 12 residues. Germline V CDR1 and CDR2: KGHDR, SFDVKD.

The rearrangement uses TRBV14 and TRBJ2-3; 7 nucleotides line up with TRBD2. The length of the CDR3 is 17 residues. Germline lookup yields CDR1 SGHDN and CDR2 FVKESK. Trimming cost V 3 bases and J 0 bases; bases outside gene matches: 9. For the CDR3, the DNA is TGTGCCAGCAGCCAGAACTTAGCGGGCCACAGCACAGATACGCAGTATTTT. Translated, it gives CASSQNLAGHSTDTQYF.

The CDR3 bases are TGTGCCAGCAGTTCACAGAACTATGGCTACACCTTC. As protein: CASSSQNYGYTF. The rearrangement uses TRBV12-3 or TRBV12-4 and TRBJ1-2; D uncertain. Trimming took 4 bases from V and 2 from J, leaving 5 bases between them. The CDR3 consists of 12 residues.

This clone was counted between two and nine times. The J gene is TRBJ1-3, the V gene TRBV18; no clear D. The CDR3 spans 14 residues. The V end was cut by 4 bases, the J end by 3 bases, with 10 bases between. In germline, CDR1 is KGHSH, CDR2 LQKENI. In nucleotides, the CDR3 is TGTGCCAGCTCACTCGGCGGGGATGGAAACACCATATATTTT. Translated: CASSLGGDGNTIYF.